This T cell receptor (beta chain) was recovered during a study of blood T cells in healthy people across ages. This clonotype was detected only a few times. This CDR3 has 12 amino acids. The germline gives CDR1 DFQATT, CDR2 SNEGSKA (reference sequence). Trimming stripped 5 bases from V and 0 bases from J, with 5 bases between. Through a sample-barcoded 5' primer and a J-beta primer mix, a second PCR was run for roughly 6 to 12 cycles. TCRdb called the 5' RACE reads again in MiXCR, with one record for every CDR3 protein. The table shows some 760,000 distinct CDR3 sequences, with approximately 25% occurring only once. These data also formed part of another study, on T cells of mothers and their children.

The specimen was blood. The origin of this receptor is a boy aged 10-17 years in good health. This sequence joins TRBV20-1 and TRBJ2-4; D may be TRBD2 (5 bases). CDR3 amino acids: CSAAGAKNIQYF. The CDR3 bases are TGCAGTGCTGCGGGAGCCAAAAACATTCAGTACTTC.